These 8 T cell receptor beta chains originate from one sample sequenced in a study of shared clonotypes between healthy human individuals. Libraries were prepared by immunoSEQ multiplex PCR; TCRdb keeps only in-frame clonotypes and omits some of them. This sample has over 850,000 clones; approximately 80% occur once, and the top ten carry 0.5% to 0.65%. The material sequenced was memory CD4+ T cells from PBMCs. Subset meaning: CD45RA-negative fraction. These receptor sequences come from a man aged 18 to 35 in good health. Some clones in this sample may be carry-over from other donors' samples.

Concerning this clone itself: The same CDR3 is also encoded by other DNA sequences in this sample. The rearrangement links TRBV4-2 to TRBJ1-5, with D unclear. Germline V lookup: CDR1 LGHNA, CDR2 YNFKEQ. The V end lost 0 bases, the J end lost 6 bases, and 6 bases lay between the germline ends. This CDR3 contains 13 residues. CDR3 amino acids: CASSQDRGQPQHF. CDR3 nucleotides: TGTGCCAGCAGCCAAGATCGCGGTCAGCCCCAGCATTTT.

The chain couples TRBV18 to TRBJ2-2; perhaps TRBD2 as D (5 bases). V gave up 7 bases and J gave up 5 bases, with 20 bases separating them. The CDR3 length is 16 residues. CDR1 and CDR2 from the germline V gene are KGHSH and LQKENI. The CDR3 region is CASFSREQIWTGELFF. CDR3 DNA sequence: TGTGCCAGCTTCTCAAGGGAGCAGATCTGGACCGGGGAGCTGTTTTTT.

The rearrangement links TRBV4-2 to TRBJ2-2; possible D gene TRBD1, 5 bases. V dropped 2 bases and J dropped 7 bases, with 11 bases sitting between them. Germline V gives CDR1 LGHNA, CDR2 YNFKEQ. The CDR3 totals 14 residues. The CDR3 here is CASSQKRGVGELFF. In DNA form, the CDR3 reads TGTGCCAGCAGCCAAAAAAGGGGTGTCGGGGAGCTGTTTTTT.

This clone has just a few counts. CDR3 amino acids: CATGWDFLNTEAFF. The CDR3 bases are TGTGCCACTGGTTGGGACTTTTTGAACACTGAAGCTTTCTTT. The V and J genes are TRBV10-3 and TRBJ1-1; possible D gene TRBD1, 5 bases. V gave up 10 bases and J gave up 0 bases, with 15 bases separating them. CDR3 size: 14 residues. Per the germline V gene, CDR1 is ENHRY and CDR2 is SYGVKD.

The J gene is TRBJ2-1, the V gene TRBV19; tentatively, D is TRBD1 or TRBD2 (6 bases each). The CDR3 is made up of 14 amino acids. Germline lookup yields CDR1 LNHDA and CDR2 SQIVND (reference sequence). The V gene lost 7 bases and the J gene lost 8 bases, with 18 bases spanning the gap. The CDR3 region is CASNQRGPWDEQFF. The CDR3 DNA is TGTGCCAGTAATCAACGGGGGCCTTGGGATGAGCAGTTCTTC. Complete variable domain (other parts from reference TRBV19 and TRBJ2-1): DGGITQSPKYLFRKEGQNVTLSCEQNLNHDAMYWYRQDPGQGLRLIYYSQIVNDFQKGDIAEGYSVSREKKESFPLTVTSAQKNPTAFYLCASNQRGPWDEQFFGPGTRLTVL.

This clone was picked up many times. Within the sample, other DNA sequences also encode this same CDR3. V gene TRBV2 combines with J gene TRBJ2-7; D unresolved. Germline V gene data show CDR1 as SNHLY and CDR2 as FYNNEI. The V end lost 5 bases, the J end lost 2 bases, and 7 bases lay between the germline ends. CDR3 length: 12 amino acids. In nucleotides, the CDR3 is TGTGCCAGCAGTAGAGGACCCTACGAGCAGTACTTC. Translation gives CASSRGPYEQYF. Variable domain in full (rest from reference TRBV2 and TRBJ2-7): EPEVTQTPSHQVTQMGQEVILRCVPISNHLYFYWYRQILGQKVEFLVSFYNNEISEKSEIFDDQFSVERPDGSNFTLKIRSTKLEDSAMYFCASSRGPYEQYFGPGTRLTVT.

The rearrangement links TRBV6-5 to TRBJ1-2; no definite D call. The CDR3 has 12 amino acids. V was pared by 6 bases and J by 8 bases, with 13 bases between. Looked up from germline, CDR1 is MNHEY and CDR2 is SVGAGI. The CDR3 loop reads CASSLGVVGYTF. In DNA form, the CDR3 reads TGTGCCAGCAGCTTAGGAGTAGTAGGCTACACCTTC.

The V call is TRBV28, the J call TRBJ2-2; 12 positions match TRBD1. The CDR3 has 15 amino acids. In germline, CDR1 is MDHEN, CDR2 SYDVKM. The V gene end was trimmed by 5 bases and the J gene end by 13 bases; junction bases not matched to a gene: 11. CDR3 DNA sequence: TGTGCCAGCAGTCCCCGGGACAGGGGGCGGGGTGGGCTGTTTTTT. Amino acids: CASSPRDRGRGGLFF.